The clone carrying this T cell receptor beta chain has only one observation. Trimming took 1 base from V and 7 from J, leaving 11 bases between them. The germline V gene encodes CDR1 DFQATT and CDR2 SNEGSKA (reference sequence). The CDR3 is 13 amino acids. These data are taken from a study of blood T cells in healthy people across ages. A second PCR of roughly 7 to 11 cycles used a sample-barcoded 5' primer and a J-beta primer mix. TCRdb redid the calling of the 5' RACE reads with MiXCR, one entry per CDR3 protein. The profile shows under 2,000,000 distinct CDR3 sequences, around half of them singletons.

The source material was blood. The clonotype originates from a woman aged 40 to 50 in good health. The chain joins TRBV20-1 to TRBJ2-1; D gene ambiguous. The CDR3 here is CSARGMNRNEQFF. CDR3 sequence (DNA): TGCAGTGCTAGAGGTATGAATCGTAATGAGCAGTTCTTC.